This T cell receptor (beta chain) stems from a study of cytotoxic CD8 clonotypes in ibrutinib-treated CLL. Study observations and caveats: Clonality was higher at baseline than in age-matched healthy donors and tracked circulating CD8+ T-cell counts.

Generated by immunoSEQ multiplex PCR, the TCRdb table keeps only in-frame clones and is missing some. The table shows hundreds of thousands of clones, with 70% occurring only once. On this clone: As yet, its antigen is unknown.

Per germline, CDR1 SGHTA and CDR2 FQGNSA. The length of the CDR3 is 16 residues. V dropped 5 bases and J dropped 4; count of bases not matched to a gene: 6. This sample comprised PBMCs, obtained after 24 months of ibrutinib treatment. The rearrangement joins TRBV7-2 to TRBJ2-7; 15 positions match TRBD2. The clonotype was recovered from a human donor with chronic lymphocytic leukemia. CDR3 in amino acids: CASSQGTSGRMYEQYF. CDR3 in DNA: TGTGCCAGCAGCCAAGGGACTAGCGGGAGGATGTACGAGCAGTACTTC.